Each of the 8 T cell receptor beta chains below was sequenced from the same sample in a study of beta chain features in type 1 diabetes (dated by TCRdb to about 2018). Library construction relied on the immunoSEQ multiplex PCR assay. All of the isolated RNA was reverse transcribed with the High Capacity cDNA Reverse Transcription Kit, so expressed TCRB transcripts were sequenced. In TCRdb, the immuneACCESS table is reduced to in-frame sequences with V and J assigned. These tables do not hold every clone; where another copy was compared, an unresolved V gene accounts for under half, and the others remain unexplained. Present in this sample are some 44,000 clones, 50% of which were seen just once. The top ten hold roughly 0.25% of the sample. Specimen: stem cell memory CD4+ T cells from blood. According to the study, the label for this sample's cell subset or site signals: stem cell-like memory CD4+ T cells. The receptors were gathered from a woman aged 25 to 39 in good health.

The V call is TRBV4-2, the J call TRBJ2-1; 10 bases agree with TRBD2. Trimming at V came to 3 bases and at J to 0 bases, leaving 2 bases not matched to a gene. Germline V CDR1 and CDR2: LGHNA, YNFKEQ. There are 16 residues in the CDR3. Here the CDR3 reads CASSQASGSSYNEQFF. The CDR3 region has the DNA TGTGCCAGCAGCCAGGCTAGCGGGAGCTCCTACAATGAGCAGTTCTTC.

The chain has TRBV7-6 and TRBJ2-7; TRBD2 matches at 12 bases. Germline V lookup: CDR1 SGHVS, CDR2 FNYEAQ. With 5 bases clipped from V and 2 bases from J, the junction kept 4 bases outside the gene matches. The CDR3 extends over 15 amino acids. CDR3 in DNA: TGTGCCAGCAGCAAACTAGCGGGGGGTACCTACGAGCAGTACTTC. Translated, it gives CASSKLAGGTYEQYF.

The chain joins TRBV19 to TRBJ1-1; D gene uncertain. CDR3 size: 14 residues. Trimming left V 8 bases short and J 0 bases short, with 13 bases between. In germline, CDR1 is LNHDA, CDR2 SQIVND (reference sequence). The DNA for the CDR3 is TGTGCCAGTCGGTTGCAGGCATTGAACACTGAAGCTTTCTTT. Its translation: CASRLQALNTEAFF. The full variable domain, with the rest looked up from reference TRBV19 and TRBJ1-1, is DGGITQSPKYLFRKEGQNVTLSCEQNLNHDAMYWYRQDPGQGLRLIYYSQIVNDFQKGDIAEGYSVSREKKESFPLTVTSAQKNPTAFYLCASRLQALNTEAFFGQGTRLTVV.

The gene calls are TRBV6-6 and TRBJ1-4; D call uncertain. V lost 0 bases to trimming and J lost 1 base, with 9 bases between them. This CDR3 is built from 16 residues. Germline-derived CDR1 and CDR2 are MNHNY and SVGAGI (reference sequence). The CDR3 reads CASSYSSGRTNEKLFF. The CDR3 bases are TGTGCCAGCAGTTACTCGTCGGGGAGAACTAATGAAAAACTGTTTTTT.

The rearrangement links TRBV7-2 to TRBJ2-5, with TRBD2 matching over 9 bases. This CDR3 has 17 residues. V shed 5 bases, J shed 2 bases, and the junction held 12 bases outside the gene matches. CDR1 is SGHTA and CDR2 is FQGNSA in the germline V gene. The CDR3 nucleotides are TGTGCCAGCAGCCGTGCTGGGACTAGCAGAATACAAGAGACCCAGTACTTC. As protein: CASSRAGTSRIQETQYF.

V usage is TRBV27 and J usage is TRBJ1-1; no clear D gene. V lost 3 bases and J 0 bases, leaving 8 bases between the germline ends. This CDR3 region has 14 residues. Looked up from germline, CDR1 is MNHEY and CDR2 is SMNVEV (reference sequence). The CDR3 spells CASSFQYVNTEAFF. Here the CDR3 DNA reads TGTGCCAGCAGTTTCCAGTATGTGAACACTGAAGCTTTCTTT.

This clone showed up just a few times. The chain recombines TRBV19 with TRBJ1-2; 8 bases fit TRBD1. The CDR3 sequence is 13 residues long. The trim removed 5 bases at V and 8 bases at J, leaving 7 bases unmatched. Germline assignment: CDR1 LNHDA and CDR2 SQIVND (reference sequence). The CDR3, as DNA: TGTGCCAGTAGTGTCGACAGGGGTGGAGGCTACACCTTC. It is translated as CASSVDRGGGYTF. Full variable domain (outside the CDR3, taken from reference TRBV19 and TRBJ1-2): DGGITQSPKYLFRKEGQNVTLSCEQNLNHDAMYWYRQDPGQGLRLIYYSQIVNDFQKGDIAEGYSVSREKKESFPLTVTSAQKNPTAFYLCASSVDRGGGYTFGSGTRLTVV.

This chain joins TRBV7-3 and TRBJ2-1; the match to TRBD1 covers 9 bases. CDR3 length: 15 amino acids. Germline assignment: CDR1 SGHTA and CDR2 FQGTGA. The ends lost 0 bases at V and 7 bases at J; junction bases unmatched: 4. In nucleotides, the CDR3 is TGTGCCAGCAGCTTAACCGGGACAGGGTTGAATGAGCAGTTCTTC. Its protein is CASSLTGTGLNEQFF.